The following is a T cell receptor beta chain sequence with its context. The data were taken from a study of T cell changes during pregnancy in multiple sclerosis. This CDR3 has 15 amino acids. Method: immunoSEQ multiplex PCR; TCRdb's copy keeps in-frame clones and lacks some. This sample has about 130,000 clones; roughly 95% occur once, and the top ten carry 0.44%. This specimen consisted of peripheral blood, obtained after pregnancy. The rearrangement links TRBV22-1 to TRBJ1-4; TRBD1, as called in the table, went unchecked against the DNA. TRBV22-1 is flagged as a pseudogene. The receptor's source is a female donor with multiple sclerosis, enrolled in a pregnancy study. The CDR3 protein is CPGRTKGEAHEKLFF. The CDR3 region has the DNA TGTCCTGGGAGAACTAAGGGGGAAGCTCATGAAAAACTGTTTTTT.